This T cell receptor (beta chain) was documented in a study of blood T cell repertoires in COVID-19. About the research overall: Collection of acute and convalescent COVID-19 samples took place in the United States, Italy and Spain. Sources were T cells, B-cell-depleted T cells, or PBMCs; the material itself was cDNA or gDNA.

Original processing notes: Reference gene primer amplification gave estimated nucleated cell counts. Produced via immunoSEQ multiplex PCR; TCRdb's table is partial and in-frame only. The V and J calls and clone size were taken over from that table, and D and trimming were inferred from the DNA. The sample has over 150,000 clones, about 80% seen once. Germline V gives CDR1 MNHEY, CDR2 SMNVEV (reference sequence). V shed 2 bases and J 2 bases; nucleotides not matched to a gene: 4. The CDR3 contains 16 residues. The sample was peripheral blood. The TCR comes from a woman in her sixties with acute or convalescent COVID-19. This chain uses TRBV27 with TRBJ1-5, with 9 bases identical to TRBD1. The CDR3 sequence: CASSLKDRGGNQPQHF. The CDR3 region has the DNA TGTGCCAGCAGTTTAAAGGACAGGGGAGGCAATCAGCCCCAGCATTTT.